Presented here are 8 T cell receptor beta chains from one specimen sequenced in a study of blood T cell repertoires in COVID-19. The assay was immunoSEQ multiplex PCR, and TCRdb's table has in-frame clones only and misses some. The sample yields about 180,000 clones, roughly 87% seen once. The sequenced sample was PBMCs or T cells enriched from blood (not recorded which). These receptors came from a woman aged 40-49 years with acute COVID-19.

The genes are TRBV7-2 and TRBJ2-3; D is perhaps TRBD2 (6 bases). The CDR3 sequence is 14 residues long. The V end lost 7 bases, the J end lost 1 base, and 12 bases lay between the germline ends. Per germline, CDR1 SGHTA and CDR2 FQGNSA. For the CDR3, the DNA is TGTGCCAGCACCGGACTAAGGGGCACAGATACGCAGTATTTT. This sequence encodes CASTGLRGTDTQYF.

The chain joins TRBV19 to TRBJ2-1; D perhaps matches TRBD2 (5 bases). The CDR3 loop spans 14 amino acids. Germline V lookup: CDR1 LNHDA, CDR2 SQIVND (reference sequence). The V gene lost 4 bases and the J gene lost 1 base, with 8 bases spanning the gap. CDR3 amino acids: CASSRGQSYNEQFF. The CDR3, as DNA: TGTGCCAGTAGTAGAGGGCAGTCCTACAATGAGCAGTTCTTC.

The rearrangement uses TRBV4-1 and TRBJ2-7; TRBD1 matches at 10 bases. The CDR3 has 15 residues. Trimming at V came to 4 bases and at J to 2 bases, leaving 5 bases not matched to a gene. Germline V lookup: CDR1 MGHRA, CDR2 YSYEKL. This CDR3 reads CASSRTGTGAYEQYF. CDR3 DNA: TGCGCCAGCAGCCGAACCGGGACAGGGGCCTACGAGCAGTACTTC.

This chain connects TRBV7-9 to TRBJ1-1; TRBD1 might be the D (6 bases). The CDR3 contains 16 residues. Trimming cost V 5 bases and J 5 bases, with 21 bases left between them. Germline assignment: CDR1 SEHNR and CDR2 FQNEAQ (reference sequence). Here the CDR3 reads CASSPNRLIQGTEAFF. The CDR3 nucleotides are TGTGCCAGCAGCCCTAATCGCCTAATTCAGGGGACTGAAGCTTTCTTT.

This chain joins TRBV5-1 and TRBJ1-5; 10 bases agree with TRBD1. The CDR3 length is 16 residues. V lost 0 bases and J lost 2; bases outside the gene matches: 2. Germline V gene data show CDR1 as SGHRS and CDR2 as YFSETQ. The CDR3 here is CASSLGTGGRNQPQHF. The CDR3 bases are TGCGCCAGCAGCTTGGGGACAGGGGGGCGCAATCAGCCCCAGCATTTT.

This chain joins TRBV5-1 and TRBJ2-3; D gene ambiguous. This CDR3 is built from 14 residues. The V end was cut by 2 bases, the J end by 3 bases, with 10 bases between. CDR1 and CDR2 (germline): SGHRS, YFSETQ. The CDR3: CASSFDHQTDTQYF. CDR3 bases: TGCGCCAGCAGCTTCGATCATCAGACAGATACGCAGTATTTT.

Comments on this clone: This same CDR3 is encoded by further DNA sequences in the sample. This CDR3 is CASSLTGNTEAFF. The DNA for the CDR3 is TGTGCCAGCAGTTTAACAGGGAACACTGAAGCTTTCTTT. This chain joins TRBV12-3 or TRBV12-4 and TRBJ1-1; D might be TRBD1 (5 bases). V lost 2 bases to trimming and J lost 1 base, with 5 bases between them. This CDR3 comprises 13 residues.

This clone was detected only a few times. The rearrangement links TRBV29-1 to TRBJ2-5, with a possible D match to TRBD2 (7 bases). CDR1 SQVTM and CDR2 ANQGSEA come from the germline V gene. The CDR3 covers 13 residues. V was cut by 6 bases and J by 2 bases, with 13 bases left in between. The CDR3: CSVPRGLQETQYF. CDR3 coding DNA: TGCAGCGTCCCGCGGGGGCTACAAGAGACCCAGTACTTC.